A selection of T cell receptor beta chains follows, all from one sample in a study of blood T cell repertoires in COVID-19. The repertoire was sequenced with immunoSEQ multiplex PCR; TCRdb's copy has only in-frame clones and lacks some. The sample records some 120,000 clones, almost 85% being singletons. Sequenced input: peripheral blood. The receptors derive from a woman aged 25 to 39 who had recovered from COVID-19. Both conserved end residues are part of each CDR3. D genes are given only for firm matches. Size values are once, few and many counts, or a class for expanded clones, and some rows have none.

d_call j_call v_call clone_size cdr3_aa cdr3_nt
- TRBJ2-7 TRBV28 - CASSSEPYEQYF TGTGCCAGCAGTTCCGAGCCCTACGAGCAGTACTTC
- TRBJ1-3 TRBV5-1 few CASGRDFSGNTIYF TGCGCCAGCGGTCGCGACTTTTCTGGAAACACCATATATTTT
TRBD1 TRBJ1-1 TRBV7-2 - CASSPGQGNTEAFF TGTGCCAGCAGCCCAGGACAGGGAAACACTGAAGCTTTCTTT
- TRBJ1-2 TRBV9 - CASSEDDRVYGYTF TGTGCCAGCAGCGAAGACGACAGAGTCTATGGCTACACCTTC
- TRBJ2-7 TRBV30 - CAWSVSDPGYEQYF TGTGCCTGGAGTGTCTCCGATCCGGGCTACGAGCAGTACTTC
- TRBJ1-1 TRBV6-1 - CASSLYRVNTEAFF TGTGCCAGCAGCCTATACAGGGTTAACACTGAAGCTTTCTTT
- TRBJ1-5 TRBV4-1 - CASSQVAGSNQPQHF TGCGCCAGCAGCCAAGTAGCGGGGAGCAATCAGCCCCAGCATTTT
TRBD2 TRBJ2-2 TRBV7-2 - CASSSRFTSGGVVELFF TGTGCCAGCAGCTCTCGATTCACTAGCGGGGGGGTTGTGGAGCTGTTTTTT
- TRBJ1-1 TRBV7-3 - CASSPGQLNTEAFF TGTGCCAGCAGTCCAGGACAGTTGAACACTGAAGCTTTCTTT
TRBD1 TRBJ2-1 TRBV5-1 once CASSFGTDYNEQFF TGCGCCAGCAGCTTTGGGACAGACTACAATGAGCAGTTCTTC
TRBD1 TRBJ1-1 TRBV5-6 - CASSSPGQGGLTEAFF TGTGCCAGCAGCTCACCGGGACAGGGGGGTCTCACTGAAGCTTTCTTT
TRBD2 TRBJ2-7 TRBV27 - CASSSQSLRGSRSYEQYF TGTGCCAGCAGTTCCCAATCACTTCGCGGGAGCAGGTCCTACGAGCAGTACTTC
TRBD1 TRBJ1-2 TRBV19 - CASYVGTDTNYGYTF TGTGCCAGCTATGTCGGGACAGACACTAACTATGGCTACACCTTC
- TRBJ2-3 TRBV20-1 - CSAEVDTQYF TGCAGTGCGGAGGTAGATACGCAGTATTTT